These 3 T cell receptor beta chains originate from one sample sequenced in a study of blood T cell repertoires in COVID-19. Assay used: immunoSEQ multiplex PCR; TCRdb lists only in-frame clones, some missing. Among 100,000 to 150,000 clones, 80% to 85% were seen once, and the ten largest hold 3.5% to 4%. Sequencing was performed on peripheral blood. The receptors were sampled from a woman in her forties or fifties with acute or convalescent COVID-19.

This clone was found once. The chain is built from TRBV30 and TRBJ1-6, with TRBD1 identical over 11 bases. The CDR3 consists of 18 residues. Trimming removed 1 base from V and 2 bases from J; junction bases left unmatched: 7. CDR1 and CDR2 from the germline V gene are GTSNPN and SVGIG (reference sequence). CDR3 sequence reads: CAWSAIGTGGTYNSPLHF. In nucleotides, the CDR3 is TGTGCCTGGAGTGCGATTGGGACAGGGGGGACCTATAATTCACCCCTCCACTTT.

The genes are TRBV5-1 and TRBJ1-5; D may be TRBD1 (6 bases). CDR3 length equals 16 residues. Trimming removed 0 bases from V and 0 bases from J, with 10 bases in between. CDR1 is SGHRS and CDR2 is YFSETQ in the germline V gene. The CDR3 reads CASSLGAGDSNQPQHF. The DNA of the CDR3 is TGCGCCAGCAGCTTGGGGGCAGGGGATAGCAATCAGCCCCAGCATTTT.

This clone was seen a few times. The chain recombines TRBV9 with TRBJ2-1; 9 bases agree with TRBD2. Germline V gene lookup returns CDR1 SGDLS and CDR2 YYNGEE. V gave up 1 base and J gave up 7 bases; unmatched junction bases: 3. CDR3 length: 14 amino acids. CDR3 residues: CASSVLAGTNEQFF. CDR3 nucleotides: TGTGCCAGCAGCGTACTAGCGGGGACAAATGAGCAGTTCTTC.